This section outlines one T cell receptor (beta chain) sequence together with its context. The antigen remains unidentified. TCRdb reanalysed the 5' RACE reads using MiXCR and keeps one entry per CDR3 protein. The sample shows about 450,000 distinct CDR3 sequences, 26% of them seen only once. Trimming at V came to 6 bases and at J to 0 bases, leaving 7 bases not matched to a gene. The CDR3 has 15 amino acids. In germline, CDR1 is KGHSH, CDR2 LQKENI. This record belongs to a study of CD8 T cells in ankylosing spondylitis. General study points: There was a TCR beta motif, made of several highly homologous variants, that appeared characteristic of ankylosing spondylitis blood.

The J gene is TRBJ2-7, the V gene TRBV18; 8 bases are shared with TRBD1. This TCR was recovered from a male donor with ankylosing spondylitis. Sequenced input: blood, either unsorted or a sorted T cell fraction (not recorded which). The DNA for the CDR3 is TGTGCCAGCTCCCCGGACAGGGTTAGCTCCTACGAGCAGTACGTC. Its translation is CASSPDRVSSYEQYV.